This T cell receptor (beta chain) was found in a study of blood T cell repertoires in COVID-19. Study context: Researchers got acute and convalescent COVID-19 samples from the United States, Italy and Spain. The cDNA or gDNA used as material had been derived from T cells, B-cell-depleted T cells, or PBMCs.

As handled by the study authors: Amplifying reference gene primers gave estimates of nucleated cell counts. Some clones are missing from TCRdb's copy, which holds only in-frame ones; the method was immunoSEQ multiplex PCR. That table gives V, J and clone size, and the DNA gave D and trimming. The data show about 240,000 clones, about 86% seen once. The CDR3 runs to 14 residues. Between the trimmed V and J ends, which lost 2 bases and 5 bases, there was a span of 8 bases. From germline, CDR1 is SGDLS and CDR2 YYNGEE. The source of this sequence is an elderly woman with acute or convalescent COVID-19. The sequencing sample was made of peripheral blood. This chain joins TRBV9 and TRBJ1-6, with D uncertain. The CDR3 here is CASSVSGNNSPLHF. The CDR3 coding sequence is TGTGCCAGCAGCGTCTCGGGTAATAATTCACCCCTCCACTTT.